This T cell receptor beta chain was found in a study of spatial heterogeneity in lung cancer. Time point described: sample taken at primary tumor resection. MiXCR, run by TCRdb on the 5' RACE reads, gives a single entry per CDR3 protein. This table holds 35,000 to 50,000 distinct CDR3 sequences, approximately 3% found once. Germline-derived CDR1 and CDR2 are SNHLY and FYNNEI. The CDR3 consists of 12 residues. V was cut by 5 bases and J by 9 bases, with 11 bases left in between. This clonotype has ten or more counts. The chain has TRBV2 and TRBJ2-1; no reliable D call. This receptor was taken from a male donor with early-stage non-small cell lung cancer. The specimen comprised normal lung tissue next to the tumor, sampled at surgery. CDR3 region: CASSLGIGEQFF. For the CDR3, the DNA is TGTGCCAGCAGTTTAGGAATTGGTGAGCAGTTCTTC.